This T cell receptor (beta chain) is drawn from a study of human T cells and chemical hapten exposure. The CDR3 contains 11 residues. Per germline, CDR1 MNHNS and CDR2 SASEGT. The V end lost 3 bases, the J end lost 5 bases, and 5 bases lay between the germline ends. Stated time point: pre-sensitization, week 0. Treatment reported: therapeutic diphenylcyclopropenone sensitization with weekly scalp DPC. Via MiXCR, TCRdb re-called the RACE reads, giving one row per CDR3 protein. The profile shows over 300,000 distinct CDR3 sequences, 5.1% of them singletons. The chain links TRBV6-1 to TRBJ2-7; TRBD1 is a possible D gene (5 bases). The material sequenced was whole blood, taken in connection with sensitization to the hapten diphenylcyclopropenone (DPC). The sequence was obtained from a woman aged 45-59 years with alopecia areata. Some clones in this sample may be carry-over from other donors' samples. CDR3 nucleotides: TGTGCCAGCAGTGAGACAGACGAGCAGTACTTC. Protein: CASSETDEQYF.